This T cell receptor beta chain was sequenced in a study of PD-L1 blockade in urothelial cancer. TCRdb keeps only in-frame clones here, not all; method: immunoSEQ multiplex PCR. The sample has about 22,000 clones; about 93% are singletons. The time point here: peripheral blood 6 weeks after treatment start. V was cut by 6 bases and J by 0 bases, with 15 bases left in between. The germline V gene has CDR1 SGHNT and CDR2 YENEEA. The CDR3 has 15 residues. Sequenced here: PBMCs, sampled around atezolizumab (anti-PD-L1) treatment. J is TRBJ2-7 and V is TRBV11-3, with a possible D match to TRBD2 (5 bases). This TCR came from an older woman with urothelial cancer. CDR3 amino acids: CASSPGLGSSYEQYF. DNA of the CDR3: TGTGCCAGCAGTCCCGGACTGGGAAGCTCCTACGAGCAGTACTTC.